This is a list of T cell receptor beta chains from one sample in a study of long-term antiretroviral therapy in people with HIV. Method: immunoSEQ multiplex PCR; TCRdb's copy keeps in-frame clones and lacks some. Of approximately 1,800 clones listed, just over 85% are singletons. This specimen consisted of unsorted PBMCs, obtained 0.7 years after starting antiretroviral therapy. The receptors originated from a woman aged 45 to 65 with HIV. Both conserved end residues are part of each CDR3. Fields, in order: clone size, V gene, D gene, J gene, CDR3 protein, CDR3 DNA. A D gene is named only where the DNA matches it firmly. A clone size is listed for some rows: how often the clone was seen (once, few, many), or a class if it is expanded.

clone_size: NA; v_call: TRBV11-3; d_call: NA; j_call: TRBJ2-5; cdr3_aa: CASSLHREETQYF; cdr3_nt: TGTGCCAGCAGCTTACACAGAGAAGAGACCCAGTACTTC
clone_size: NA; v_call: TRBV9; d_call: NA; j_call: TRBJ1-1; cdr3_aa: CASSVGRGGTEAFF; cdr3_nt: TGTGCCAGCAGCGTGGGGAGGGGGGGAACTGAAGCTTTCTTT
clone_size: NA; v_call: TRBV29-1; d_call: NA; j_call: TRBJ1-5; cdr3_aa: CSVKTDPNQPQHF; cdr3_nt: TGCAGCGTTAAGACAGATCCCAATCAGCCCCAGCATTTT
clone_size: NA; v_call: TRBV6-5; d_call: NA; j_call: TRBJ1-5; cdr3_aa: CASRSSGAGNQPQHF; cdr3_nt: TGTGCCAGCAGGTCATCAGGGGCCGGCAATCAGCCCCAGCATTTT
clone_size: few; v_call: TRBV4-2; d_call: NA; j_call: TRBJ2-7; cdr3_aa: CASSQKRGQYNEQYF; cdr3_nt: TGTGCCAGCAGCCAAAAGCGAGGACAGTATAACGAGCAGTACTTC
clone_size: NA; v_call: TRBV27; d_call: TRBD1; j_call: TRBJ2-7; cdr3_aa: CASSSGGSYEQYF; cdr3_nt: TGTGCCAGCAGTTCAGGGGGTTCCTACGAGCAGTACTTC
clone_size: NA; v_call: TRBV4-3; d_call: NA; j_call: TRBJ2-7; cdr3_aa: CASSQDLGVRADEQYF; cdr3_nt: TGCGCCAGCAGCCAAGATTTGGGGGTCAGGGCGGACGAGCAGTACTTC
clone_size: NA; v_call: TRBV19; d_call: NA; j_call: TRBJ1-2; cdr3_aa: CASSPEGLYYGYTF; cdr3_nt: TGTGCCAGTAGTCCCGAGGGGTTGTACTATGGCTACACCTTC
clone_size: NA; v_call: TRBV6-1; d_call: NA; j_call: TRBJ2-7; cdr3_aa: CASKGQSYGQYF; cdr3_nt: TGTGCCAGCAAGGGACAAAGCTACGGGCAGTACTTC
clone_size: once; v_call: TRBV7-9; d_call: NA; j_call: TRBJ1-5; cdr3_aa: CASSLGSGFRGQPQHF; cdr3_nt: TGTGCCAGCAGCTTAGGTTCAGGGTTTAGAGGGCAGCCCCAGCATTTT
clone_size: NA; v_call: TRBV7-6; d_call: NA; j_call: TRBJ2-3; cdr3_aa: CASSSTRLIPDTQYF; cdr3_nt: TGTGCCAGCAGCTCCACTAGGCTGATACCGGATACGCAGTATTTT
clone_size: few; v_call: TRBV4-2; d_call: NA; j_call: TRBJ1-2; cdr3_aa: CASSQEGDRPLAGYTF; cdr3_nt: TGTGCCAGCAGCCAAGAGGGTGACAGGCCTCTCGCTGGCTACACCTTC
clone_size: NA; v_call: TRBV5-1; d_call: NA; j_call: TRBJ2-1; cdr3_aa: CASSIPGRYNEQFF; cdr3_nt: TGCGCCAGCAGCATCCCGGGACGCTACAATGAGCAGTTCTTC
clone_size: NA; v_call: TRBV6-1; d_call: NA; j_call: TRBJ1-1; cdr3_aa: CASSSGEGGTEAFF; cdr3_nt: TGTGCCAGCAGTTCCGGAGAGGGGGGGACTGAAGCTTTCTTT
clone_size: NA; v_call: TRBV5-4; d_call: NA; j_call: TRBJ2-5; cdr3_aa: CASSFPNRDETQYF; cdr3_nt: TGTGCCAGCAGCTTCCCCAACAGGGATGAGACCCAGTACTTC
clone_size: NA; v_call: TRBV6-5; d_call: TRBD1; j_call: TRBJ2-1; cdr3_aa: CASRRRDRGLNEQFF; cdr3_nt: TGTGCCAGCAGGAGAAGAGACAGGGGGCTCAATGAGCAGTTCTTC
clone_size: NA; v_call: TRBV11-2; d_call: NA; j_call: TRBJ2-3; cdr3_aa: CASSPWGGTDTQYF; cdr3_nt: TGTGCCAGCAGCCCCTGGGGGGGCACAGATACGCAGTATTTT
clone_size: NA; v_call: TRBV4-1; d_call: NA; j_call: TRBJ2-7; cdr3_aa: CASSQHSLPSYEQYF; cdr3_nt: TGCGCCAGCAGCCAGCACAGCCTCCCCTCCTACGAGCAGTACTTC
clone_size: NA; v_call: TRBV7-8; d_call: NA; j_call: TRBJ2-7; cdr3_aa: CASSFGSGPYEQYF; cdr3_nt: TGTGCCAGCAGCTTCGGTAGCGGACCCTACGAGCAGTACTTC
clone_size: NA; v_call: TRBV5-1; d_call: TRBD2; j_call: TRBJ2-1; cdr3_aa: CASSSGLASYNEQFF; cdr3_nt: TGCGCCAGCAGCTCTGGACTAGCGTCCTACAATGAGCAGTTCTTC
clone_size: NA; v_call: TRBV6-6; d_call: TRBD1; j_call: TRBJ1-2; cdr3_aa: CASSQGTGPPRFGYTF; cdr3_nt: TGTGCCAGCAGCCAAGGGACAGGTCCGCCTCGGTTTGGCTACACCTTC
clone_size: NA; v_call: TRBV10-3; d_call: NA; j_call: TRBJ1-3; cdr3_aa: CATRAADSGNTIYF; cdr3_nt: TGTGCCACCCGGGCAGCGGATTCTGGAAACACCATATATTTT
clone_size: NA; v_call: TRBV7-2; d_call: NA; j_call: TRBJ2-1; cdr3_aa: CASRWGEIYEQFF; cdr3_nt: TGTGCCAGCAGGTGGGGGGAAATCTATGAGCAGTTCTTC
clone_size: NA; v_call: TRBV19; d_call: TRBD1; j_call: TRBJ1-5; cdr3_aa: CASSTRGQSSNQPQHF; cdr3_nt: TGTGCCAGTAGTACCCGGGGACAGAGCAGTAATCAGCCCCAGCATTTT
clone_size: NA; v_call: TRBV7-2; d_call: TRBD1; j_call: TRBJ2-3; cdr3_aa: CASRARDRTTDTQYF; cdr3_nt: TGTGCCAGCAGGGCAAGGGACAGGACCACAGATACGCAGTATTTT
clone_size: NA; v_call: TRBV18; d_call: TRBD1; j_call: TRBJ1-1; cdr3_aa: CASWDRGLNTEAFF; cdr3_nt: TGTGCCAGCTGGGACAGGGGTCTGAACACTGAAGCTTTCTTT
clone_size: NA; v_call: TRBV7-2; d_call: TRBD2; j_call: TRBJ2-1; cdr3_aa: CASSLFGSWGLAGSDEQFF; cdr3_nt: TGTGCCAGCAGCTTATTCGGGTCGTGGGGACTAGCGGGTTCGGATGAGCAGTTCTTC
clone_size: NA; v_call: TRBV7-6; d_call: NA; j_call: TRBJ2-3; cdr3_aa: CASSLDRDTQYF; cdr3_nt: TGTGCCAGCAGCTTAGATAGGGATACGCAGTATTTT
clone_size: NA; v_call: TRBV5-5; d_call: TRBD1; j_call: TRBJ1-6; cdr3_aa: CASSPRQGLNSPLHF; cdr3_nt: TGTGCCAGCAGCCCAAGACAGGGACTTAATTCACCCCTCCACTTT
clone_size: NA; v_call: TRBV5-4; d_call: NA; j_call: TRBJ1-5; cdr3_aa: CASSQGGDQPQHF; cdr3_nt: TGTGCCAGCAGTCAGGGAGGGGATCAGCCCCAGCATTTT
clone_size: NA; v_call: TRBV21-1; d_call: NA; j_call: TRBJ2-2; cdr3_aa: CASSKTRWDTRGTGELFF; cdr3_nt: TGTGCCAGCAGCAAAACCCGTTGGGACACTCGAGGCACCGGGGAGCTGTTTTTT
clone_size: NA; v_call: TRBV30; d_call: TRBD1; j_call: TRBJ2-5; cdr3_aa: CAWRGTGGRETQYF; cdr3_nt: TGTGCCTGGAGAGGGACAGGGGGGAGAGAGACCCAGTACTTC
clone_size: NA; v_call: TRBV5-8; d_call: NA; j_call: TRBJ1-1; cdr3_aa: CASSLFSGTALNTEAFF; cdr3_nt: TGTGCCAGCAGCTTGTTTTCCGGGACGGCTTTGAACACTGAAGCTTTCTTT
clone_size: NA; v_call: TRBV7-9; d_call: TRBD1; j_call: TRBJ2-3; cdr3_aa: CASTPRTGSTDTQYF; cdr3_nt: TGTGCCAGCACCCCCCGGACAGGGTCCACAGATACGCAGTATTTT
clone_size: NA; v_call: TRBV14; d_call: NA; j_call: TRBJ1-4; cdr3_aa: CASSRGFNEKLFF; cdr3_nt: TGTGCCAGCAGCAGGGGGTTTAATGAAAAACTGTTTTTT
clone_size: NA; v_call: TRBV4-1; d_call: NA; j_call: TRBJ1-3; cdr3_aa: CASSLESGTNSGNTIYF; cdr3_nt: TGCGCCAGCAGCCTTGAATCCGGGACAAACTCTGGAAACACCATATATTTT
clone_size: once; v_call: TRBV6-1; d_call: TRBD1; j_call: TRBJ1-5; cdr3_aa: CASSLGDRVDQPQHF; cdr3_nt: TGTGCCAGCAGTCTGGGGGACAGGGTAGATCAGCCCCAGCATTTT
clone_size: NA; v_call: TRBV9; d_call: TRBD2; j_call: TRBJ2-2; cdr3_aa: CASSLSGTSGGPNTGELFF; cdr3_nt: TGTGCCAGCAGCCTCAGCGGGACTAGCGGGGGACCTAACACCGGGGAGCTGTTTTTT
clone_size: NA; v_call: TRBV9; d_call: NA; j_call: TRBJ2-5; cdr3_aa: CASSPTGTTQETQYF; cdr3_nt: TGTGCCAGCAGCCCGACCGGGACAACACAAGAGACCCAGTACTTC